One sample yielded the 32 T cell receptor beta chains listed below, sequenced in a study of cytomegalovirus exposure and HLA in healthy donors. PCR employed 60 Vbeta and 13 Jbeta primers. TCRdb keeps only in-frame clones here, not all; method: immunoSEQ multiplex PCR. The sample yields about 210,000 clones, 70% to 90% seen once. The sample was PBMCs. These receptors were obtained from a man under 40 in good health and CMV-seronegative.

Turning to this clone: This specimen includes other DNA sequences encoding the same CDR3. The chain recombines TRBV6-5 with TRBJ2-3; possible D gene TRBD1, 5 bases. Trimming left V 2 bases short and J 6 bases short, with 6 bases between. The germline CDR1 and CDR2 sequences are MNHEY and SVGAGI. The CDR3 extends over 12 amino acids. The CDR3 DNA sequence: TGTGCCAGCAGTTACCCAGGGGATACGCAGTATTTT. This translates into CASSYPGDTQYF.

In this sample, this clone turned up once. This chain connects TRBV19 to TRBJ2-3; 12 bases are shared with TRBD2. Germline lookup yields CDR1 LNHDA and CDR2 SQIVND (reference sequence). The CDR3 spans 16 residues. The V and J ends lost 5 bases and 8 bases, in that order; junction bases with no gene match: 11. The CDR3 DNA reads TGTGCCAGTAGTCCTCGGACTAGCGGGGCCCACGGTACGCAGTATTTT. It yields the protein CASSPRTSGAHGTQYF.

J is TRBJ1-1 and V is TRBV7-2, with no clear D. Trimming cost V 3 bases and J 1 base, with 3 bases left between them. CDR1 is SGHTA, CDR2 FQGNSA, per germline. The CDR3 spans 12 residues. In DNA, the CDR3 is TGTGCCAGCAGCTTCGGGAACACTGAAGCTTTCTTT. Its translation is CASSFGNTEAFF. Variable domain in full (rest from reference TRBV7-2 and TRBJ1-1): GAGVSQSPSNKVTEKGKDVELRCDPISGHTALYWYRQSLGQGLEFLIYFQGNSAPDKSGLPSDRFSAERTGGSVSTLTIQRTQQEDSAVYLCASSFGNTEAFFGQGTRLTVV.

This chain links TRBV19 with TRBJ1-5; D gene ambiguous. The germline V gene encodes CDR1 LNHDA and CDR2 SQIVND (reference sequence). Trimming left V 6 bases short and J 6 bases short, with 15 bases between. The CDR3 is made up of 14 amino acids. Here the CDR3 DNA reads TGTGCCAGTAGGAAAGACCCGACAATTCAGCCCCAGCATTTT. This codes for CASRKDPTIQPQHF.

DNA for the CDR3: TGCGCCAGCAGCCAAGATCGAATAGCGGGAGAATTAACCTACGAGCAGTACTTC. It translates to CASSQDRIAGELTYEQYF. J is TRBJ2-7 and V is TRBV4-3; the match to TRBD2 covers 9 bases. V dropped 0 bases and J dropped 2; count of bases not matched to a gene: 11. CDR3 length equals 18 residues. The germline CDR1 and CDR2 sequences are LGHNA and YSLEER.

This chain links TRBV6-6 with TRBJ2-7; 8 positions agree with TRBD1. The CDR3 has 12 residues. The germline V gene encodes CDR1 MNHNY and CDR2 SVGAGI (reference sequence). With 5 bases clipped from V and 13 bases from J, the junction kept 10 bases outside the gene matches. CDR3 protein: CASSRGQGSVYF. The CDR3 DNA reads TGTGCCAGCAGTCGTGGACAGGGTAGCGTCTACTTC.

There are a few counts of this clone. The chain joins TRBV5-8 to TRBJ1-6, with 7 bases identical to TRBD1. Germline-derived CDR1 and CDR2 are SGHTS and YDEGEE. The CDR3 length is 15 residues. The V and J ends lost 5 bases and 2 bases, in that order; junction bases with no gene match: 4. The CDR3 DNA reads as TGTGCCAGCAGGCAGACAGGGACCTATAATTCACCCCTCCACTTT. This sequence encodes CASRQTGTYNSPLHF.

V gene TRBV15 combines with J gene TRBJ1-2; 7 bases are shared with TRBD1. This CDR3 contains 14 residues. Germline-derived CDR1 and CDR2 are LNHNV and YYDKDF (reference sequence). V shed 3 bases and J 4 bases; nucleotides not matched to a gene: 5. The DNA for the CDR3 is TGTGCCACCAGCAGGGACAGGACACTCTATGGCTACACCTTC. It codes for CATSRDRTLYGYTF.

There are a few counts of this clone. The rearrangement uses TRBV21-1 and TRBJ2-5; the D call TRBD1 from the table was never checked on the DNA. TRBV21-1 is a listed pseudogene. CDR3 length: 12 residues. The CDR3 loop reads CASTRQQETQYF. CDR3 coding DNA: TGTGCCAGCACCCGACAGCAAGAGACCCAGTACTTC.

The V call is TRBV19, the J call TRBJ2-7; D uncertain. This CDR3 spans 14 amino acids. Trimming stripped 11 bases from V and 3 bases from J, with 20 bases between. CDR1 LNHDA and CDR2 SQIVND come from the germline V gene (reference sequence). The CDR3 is CAPTVTRRCYEQYF. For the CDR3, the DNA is TGTGCCCCTACGGTGACAAGGCGCTGCTACGAGCAGTACTTC. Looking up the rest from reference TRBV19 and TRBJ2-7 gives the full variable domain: DGGITQSPKYLFRKEGQNVTLSCEQNLNHDAMYWYRQDPGQGLRLIYYSQIVNDFQKGDIAEGYSVSREKKESFPLTVTSAQKNPTAFYLCAPTVTRRCYEQYFGPGTRLTVT.

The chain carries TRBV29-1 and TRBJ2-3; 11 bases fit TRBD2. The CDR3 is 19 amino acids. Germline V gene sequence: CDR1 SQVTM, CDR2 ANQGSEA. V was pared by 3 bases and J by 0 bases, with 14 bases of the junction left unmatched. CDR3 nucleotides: TGCAGCGTTGATCTTTGGCTAGCGGGGGGATCTTCTAGCACAGATACGCAGTATTTT. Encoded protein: CSVDLWLAGGSSSTDTQYF.

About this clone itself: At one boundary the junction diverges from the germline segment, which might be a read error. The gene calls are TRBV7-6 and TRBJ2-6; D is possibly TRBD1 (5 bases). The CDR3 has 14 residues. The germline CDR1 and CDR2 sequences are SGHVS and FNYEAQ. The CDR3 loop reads CASSLGAGASVLTF. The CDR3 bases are TGTGCCAGCAGCTTAGGGGCTGGGGCCAGCGTCCTGACTTTC.

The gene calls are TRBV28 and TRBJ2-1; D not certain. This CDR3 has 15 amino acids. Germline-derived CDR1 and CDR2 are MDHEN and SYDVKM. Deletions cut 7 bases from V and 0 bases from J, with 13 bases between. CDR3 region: CASISPISSYNEQFF. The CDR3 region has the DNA TGTGCCAGCATTTCGCCGATCAGCTCCTACAATGAGCAGTTCTTC.

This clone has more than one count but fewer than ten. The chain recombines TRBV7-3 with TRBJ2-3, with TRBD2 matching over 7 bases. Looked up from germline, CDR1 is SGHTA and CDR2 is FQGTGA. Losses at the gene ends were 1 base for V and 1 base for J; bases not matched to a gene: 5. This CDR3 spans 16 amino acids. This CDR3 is CASSLKGRGGTDTQYF. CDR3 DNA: TGTGCCAGCAGCTTAAAGGGTCGGGGGGGCACAGATACGCAGTATTTT.

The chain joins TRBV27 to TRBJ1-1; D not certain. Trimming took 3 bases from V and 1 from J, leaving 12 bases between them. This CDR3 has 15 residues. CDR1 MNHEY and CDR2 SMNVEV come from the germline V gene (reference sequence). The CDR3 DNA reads TGTGCCAGCAGTTTTGGAGGGTCGGGGAACACTGAAGCTTTCTTT. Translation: CASSFGGSGNTEAFF.

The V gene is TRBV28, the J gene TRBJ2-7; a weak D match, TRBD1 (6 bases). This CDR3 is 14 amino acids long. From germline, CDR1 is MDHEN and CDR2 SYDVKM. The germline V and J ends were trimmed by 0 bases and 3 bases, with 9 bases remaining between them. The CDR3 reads CASSLWGADYEQYF. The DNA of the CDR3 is TGTGCCAGCAGTTTATGGGGGGCTGACTACGAGCAGTACTTC.

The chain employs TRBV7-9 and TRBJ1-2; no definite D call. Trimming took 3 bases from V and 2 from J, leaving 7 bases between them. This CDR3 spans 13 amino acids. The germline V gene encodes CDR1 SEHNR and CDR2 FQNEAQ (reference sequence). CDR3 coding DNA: TGTGCCAGCAGCTTGGGCAGGAACTATGGCTACACCTTC. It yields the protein CASSLGRNYGYTF.

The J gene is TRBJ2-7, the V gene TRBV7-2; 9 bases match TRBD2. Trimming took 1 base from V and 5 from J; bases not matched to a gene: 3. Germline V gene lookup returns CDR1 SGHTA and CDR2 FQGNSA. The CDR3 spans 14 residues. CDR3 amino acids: CASSLVVAGDEQYF. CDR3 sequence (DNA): TGTGCCAGCAGCTTAGTGGTAGCGGGGGACGAGCAGTACTTC.

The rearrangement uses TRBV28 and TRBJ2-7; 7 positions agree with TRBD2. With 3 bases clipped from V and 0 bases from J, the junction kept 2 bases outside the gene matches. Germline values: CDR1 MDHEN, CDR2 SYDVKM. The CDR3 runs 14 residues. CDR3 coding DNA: TGTGCCAGCAGTTTGCCGGGAGGCTCCTACGAGCAGTACTTC. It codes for CASSLPGGSYEQYF.

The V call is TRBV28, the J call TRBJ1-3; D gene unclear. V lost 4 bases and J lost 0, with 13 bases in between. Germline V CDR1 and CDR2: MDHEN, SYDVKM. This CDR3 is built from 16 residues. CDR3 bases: TGTGCCAGCAGTTCCCACGTCTTGAGCTCTGGAAACACCATATATTTT. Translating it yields CASSSHVLSSGNTIYF. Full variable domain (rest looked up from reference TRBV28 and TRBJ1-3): DVKVTQSSRYLVKRTGEKVFLECVQDMDHENMFWYRQDPGLGLRLIYFSYDVKMKEKGDIPEGYSVSREKKERFSLILESASTNQTSMYLCASSSHVLSSGNTIYFGEGSWLTVV.

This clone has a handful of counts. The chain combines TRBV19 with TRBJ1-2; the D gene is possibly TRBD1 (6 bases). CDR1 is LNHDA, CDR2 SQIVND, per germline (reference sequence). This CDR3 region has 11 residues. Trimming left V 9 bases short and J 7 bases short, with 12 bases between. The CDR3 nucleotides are TGTGCCAGCCTTGACAGGACTGGCTACACCTTC. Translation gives CASLDRTGYTF.

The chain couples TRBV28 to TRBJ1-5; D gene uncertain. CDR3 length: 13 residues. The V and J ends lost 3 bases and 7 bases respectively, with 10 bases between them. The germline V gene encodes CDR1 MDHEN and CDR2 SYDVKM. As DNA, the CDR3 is TGTGCCAGCAGTTTCGGTCCGGGGCAGCCCCAGCATTTT. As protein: CASSFGPGQPQHF.

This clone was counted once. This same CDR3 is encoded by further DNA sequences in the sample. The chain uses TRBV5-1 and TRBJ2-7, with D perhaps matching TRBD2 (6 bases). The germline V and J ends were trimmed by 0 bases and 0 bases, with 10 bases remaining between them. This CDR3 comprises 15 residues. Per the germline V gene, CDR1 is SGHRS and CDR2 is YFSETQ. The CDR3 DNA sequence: TGCGCCAGCAGCTTGGGTGGAGGGAGCTCCTACGAGCAGTACTTC. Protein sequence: CASSLGGGSSYEQYF.

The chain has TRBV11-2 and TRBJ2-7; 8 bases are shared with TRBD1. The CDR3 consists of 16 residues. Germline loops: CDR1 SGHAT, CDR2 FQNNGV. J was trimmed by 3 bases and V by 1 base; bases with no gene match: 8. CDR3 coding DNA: TGTGCCAGCAGCTTAGGACTCCGGGACAGGCGCTACGAGCAGTACTTC. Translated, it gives CASSLGLRDRRYEQYF.

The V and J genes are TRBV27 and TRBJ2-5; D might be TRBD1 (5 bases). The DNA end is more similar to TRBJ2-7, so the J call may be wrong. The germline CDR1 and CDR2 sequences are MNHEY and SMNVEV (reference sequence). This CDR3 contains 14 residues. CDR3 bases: TGTGCCAGCAGTTTATGGCCTAGGGGTTACGAGCAGTACTTC. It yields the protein CASSLWPRGYEQYF.

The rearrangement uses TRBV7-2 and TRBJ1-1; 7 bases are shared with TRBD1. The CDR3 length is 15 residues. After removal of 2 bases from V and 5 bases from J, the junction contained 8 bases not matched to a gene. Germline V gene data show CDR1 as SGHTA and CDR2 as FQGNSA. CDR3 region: CASSLTQGRRTEAFF. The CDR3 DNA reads TGTGCCAGCAGCTTAACACAGGGGAGGAGAACTGAAGCTTTCTTT.

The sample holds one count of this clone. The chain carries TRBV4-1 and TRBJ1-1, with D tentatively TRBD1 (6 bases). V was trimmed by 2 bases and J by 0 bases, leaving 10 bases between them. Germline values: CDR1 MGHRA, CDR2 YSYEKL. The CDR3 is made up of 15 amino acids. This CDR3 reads CASSQFAGVNTEAFF. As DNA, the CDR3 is TGCGCCAGCAGCCAATTCGCAGGGGTGAACACTGAAGCTTTCTTT.

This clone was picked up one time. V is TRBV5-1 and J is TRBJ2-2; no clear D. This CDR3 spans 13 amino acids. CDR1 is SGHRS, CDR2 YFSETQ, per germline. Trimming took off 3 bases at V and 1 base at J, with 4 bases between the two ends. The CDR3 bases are TGCGCCAGCAGCTCGGGGAACACCGGGGAGCTGTTTTTT. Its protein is CASSSGNTGELFF.

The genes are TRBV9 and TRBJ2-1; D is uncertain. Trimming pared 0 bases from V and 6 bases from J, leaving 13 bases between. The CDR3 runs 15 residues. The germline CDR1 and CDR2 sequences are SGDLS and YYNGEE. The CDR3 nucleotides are TGTGCCAGCAGCGTAGCTACCTATCTCCCCAATGAGCAGTTCTTC. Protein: CASSVATYLPNEQFF. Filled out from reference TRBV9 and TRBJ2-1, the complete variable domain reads DSGVTQTPKHLITATGQRVTLRCSPRSGDLSVYWYQQSLDQGLQFLIQYYNGEERAKGNILERFSAQQFPDLHSELNLSSLELGDSALYFCASSVATYLPNEQFFGPGTRLTVL.

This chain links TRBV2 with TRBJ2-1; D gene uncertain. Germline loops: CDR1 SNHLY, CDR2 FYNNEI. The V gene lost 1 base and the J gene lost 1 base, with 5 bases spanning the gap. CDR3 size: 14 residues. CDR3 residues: CASSEGQSYNEQFF. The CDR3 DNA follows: TGTGCCAGCAGTGAAGGGCAGTCCTACAATGAGCAGTTCTTC.

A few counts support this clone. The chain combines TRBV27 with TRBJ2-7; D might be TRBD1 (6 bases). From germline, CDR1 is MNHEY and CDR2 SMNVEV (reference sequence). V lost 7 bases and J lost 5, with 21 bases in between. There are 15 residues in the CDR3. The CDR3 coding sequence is TGTGCCAGCACCTCTACAGGGCGCCTCCATGACGAGCAGTACTTC. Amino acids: CASTSTGRLHDEQYF.

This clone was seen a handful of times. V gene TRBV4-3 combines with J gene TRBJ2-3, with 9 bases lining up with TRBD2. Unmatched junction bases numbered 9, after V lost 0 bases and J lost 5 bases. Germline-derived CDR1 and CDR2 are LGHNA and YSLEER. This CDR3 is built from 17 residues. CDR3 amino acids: CASSQDLAGGMGDTQYF. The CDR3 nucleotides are TGCGCCAGCAGCCAAGATCTCGCGGGGGGGATGGGAGATACGCAGTATTTT.